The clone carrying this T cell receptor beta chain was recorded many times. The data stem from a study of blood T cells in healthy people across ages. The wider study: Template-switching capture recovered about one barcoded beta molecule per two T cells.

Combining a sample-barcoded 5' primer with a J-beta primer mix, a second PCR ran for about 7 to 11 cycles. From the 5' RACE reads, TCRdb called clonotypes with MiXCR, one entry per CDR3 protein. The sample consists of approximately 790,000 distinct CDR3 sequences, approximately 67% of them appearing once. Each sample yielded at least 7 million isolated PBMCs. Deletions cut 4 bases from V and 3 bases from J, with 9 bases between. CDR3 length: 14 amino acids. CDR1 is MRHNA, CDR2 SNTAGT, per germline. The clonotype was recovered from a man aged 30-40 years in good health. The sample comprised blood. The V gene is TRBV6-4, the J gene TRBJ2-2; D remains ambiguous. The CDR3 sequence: CASSVGVDTGELFF. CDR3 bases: TGTGCCAGCAGTGTGGGTGTAGACACCGGGGAGCTGTTTTTT.